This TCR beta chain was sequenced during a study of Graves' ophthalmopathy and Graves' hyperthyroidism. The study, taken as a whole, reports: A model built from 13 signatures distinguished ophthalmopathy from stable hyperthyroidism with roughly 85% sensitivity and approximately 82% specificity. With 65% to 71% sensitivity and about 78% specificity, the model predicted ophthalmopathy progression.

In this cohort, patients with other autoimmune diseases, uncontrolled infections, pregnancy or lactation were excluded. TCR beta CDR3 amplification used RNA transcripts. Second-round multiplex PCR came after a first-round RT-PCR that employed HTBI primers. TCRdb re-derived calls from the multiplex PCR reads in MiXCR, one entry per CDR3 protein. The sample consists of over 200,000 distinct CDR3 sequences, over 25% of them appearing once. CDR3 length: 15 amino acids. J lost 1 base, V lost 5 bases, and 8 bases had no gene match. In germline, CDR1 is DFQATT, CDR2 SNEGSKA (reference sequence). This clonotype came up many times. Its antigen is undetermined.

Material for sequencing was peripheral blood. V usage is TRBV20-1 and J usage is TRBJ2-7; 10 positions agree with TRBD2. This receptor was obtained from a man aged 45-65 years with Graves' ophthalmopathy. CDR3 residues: CSAPLAGVASYEQYF. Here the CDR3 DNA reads TGCAGTGCTCCCCTAGCGGGAGTGGCATCCTACGAGCAGTACTTC.